A single TCR beta chain is shown here with its context. No antigen is known for it. Per-base quality was not reported, and no clone a single base away is much larger than it. V loses 6 bases at its end and J loses 3 bases; junction bases beyond the gene matches: 7. The CDR3 sequence holds 16 residues, the cysteine and phenylalanine included. Solely the CDR3 DNA is kept, with 48 bases framed from the first base. As encoded in the germline V gene, CDR1 is LGHNT while CDR2 is FRNRAP. This entry comes from a study of cytomegalovirus exposure and HLA in healthy donors (dated by TCRdb to about 2017). Looking at the study overall: An earlier analysis of approximately 590 of the donors reported 276 Gb of sequence data and some 120 million unique TCR beta sequences from approximately 180 million T cells. Approximately 310 gigabases of sequencing data and approximately 92 million unique TCR sequences made up an early release that covered approximately 650 HLA-typed donors. The genetic ancestry cluster associated with self-reported Caucasian donors included around four fifths of the roughly 400 genotyped donors. The study aimed to test whether cataloging public T cell receptors could reveal signatures of past pathogen exposure. Using immunosequencing, the study profiled T cell repertoires from about 650 subjects and related those repertoires to cytomegalovirus serostatus. Besides the first cohort of approximately 710 subjects, a separate validation cohort made up of roughly 130 different subjects was used. High-throughput TCR immunosequencing, statistical association of individual TCRs with disease status, and machine learning were combined to predict cytomegalovirus infection status. In a later analysis, previously published TCR beta repertoires from fewer than 750 donors were re-analyzed and high-resolution HLA genotyping was added so that TCR occurrence patterns could be studied. In the later analysis, no new phenotypic data were used to find candidate immune exposures; instead, reliance was placed on TCR beta sequences and their occurrence across donors. To decide whether each TCR beta V gene segment behaved as functional or pseudogenic, an earlier analysis of several hundred of the donors relied on high-throughput TCR beta sequencing. Donor age, sex, ethnicity and CMV serostatus were collected together with the repertoire data. Genome-wide SNP genotypes for about 65% of the roughly 670 donors were used in a later genetic analysis, which treated that subset as a discovery cohort. All discovery cohort repertoires had been generated using a single sequencing platform. HLA typing included class I and class II loci at four-digit resolution. Typing coverage varied by locus: roughly 629-640 donors for A, B, C, DRB1 and DQB1; roughly 510 for DQA1; some 610 for DPA1; some 470 for DPB1. Because of strong linkage in the cohort, roughly five DR-DQ haplotypes were treated as single units for association and clustering. Across 300 to 400 genotyped donors of the cohort, an average of roughly 200,000 unique TCR beta nucleotide sequences per donor were sequenced, and roughly 17% of those sequences were non-productive. Beyond this particular receptor, the publication reports: In the study, about 150 TCR beta chains were listed as associated with cytomegalovirus. A later genetic analysis reported fewer N-insertions in productive TCRs among donors in an Asian-associated ancestry cluster than the 666-donor mean. When HLA alleles, especially DR and DQ, strongly co-occurred, TCR associations were difficult to assign to individual alleles. Across donors, most TCR sequences were observed very rarely, whereas some public TCRs were present in many individuals. A group of highly shared sequence variants was considered likely to be a technical artifact of the sequencing pipeline. Most CMV-associated TCR beta chains appeared to be HLA-restricted in a later analysis, and the HLA associations seemed to be driven largely by CMV exposure. Linkage disequilibrium might explain the correlated functional status among segregating V segments, but an unknown experimental factor could not be excluded. It was suggested by the authors that the approach could potentially be generalized to other disease states and immunological phenotypes. The earlier analysis of approximately 540 of the donors excluded 15 to 20 rarely observed V segments, including chromosome 9 orphons, because counts were too low. In a later genetic analysis, a missense DCLRE1C variant was associated with V-gene and J-gene trimming of TCR beta chains, and the association was replicated in an independent cohort. A later analysis associated some 17,000 TCR beta sequences with specific HLA alleles at a false discovery rate of 0.05. In an earlier analysis of 587 of the donors, most TCR beta V segments appeared in productive rearrangements about 87% or about 30% of the time, broadly matching IMGT annotations. In both the original and validation cohorts, the classifier was reported to diagnose cytomegalovirus status with high specificity and sensitivity. In vitro tests confirmed that a few of the cytomegalovirus-associated TCR beta chains recognize cytomegalovirus antigens. A later analysis found that HLA-associated TCR beta chains were more clonally expanded and had lower generation probabilities than equally common non-associated chains. In a later analysis, the rate of TCR association differed among HLA loci, with DRB1 alleles having the most associated TCRs and HLA-C alleles having the fewest. Immune exposure information for the cohort was limited to CMV serostatus. A further reported finding was that TCR beta sequences accurately predicted the HLA-A and HLA-B alleles for most subjects in the first cohort. Because HLA typing was missing for some donors at each locus, association tests included only the typed subset. The 87-base-pair reads could not distinguish some IMGT-functional V segments, including TRBV6-2 and TRBV6-3, so those segments were excluded. According to a later analysis, parvovirus B19, influenza, CMV and Epstein-Barr virus appeared linked to several top co-occurrence clusters. Sequencing depth was assumed to be roughly uniform across donors in the presence/absence analyses, though that assumption may not hold. This cohort had only TCR beta chains sequenced, and the lack of alpha or paired-chain data limited which features could be detected.

The cohort was made up of 666 healthy bone marrow donors. At the time of sampling, every cohort member was nominally healthy, though immune exposures that went unrecorded were likely present. The donor was CMV seropositive and was included in the group of 300 or so seropositive cohort members. A peripheral blood sample was provided by each donor, and peripheral blood mononuclear cells were used for TCR beta sequencing. Genomic DNA extraction from the blood cell samples was performed with the Qiagen DNeasy Blood Extraction Kit. The library relied on the immunoSEQ multiplex PCR assay. For the multiplex PCR, a mixture combining 60 forward primers for TCR Vbeta segments and 13 reverse primers for TCR Jbeta segments was used. Amplification of the CDR3 region of rearranged TCR beta genes was performed with a multiplex PCR assay on genomic DNA. Amplified TCR beta libraries were sequenced as 87-base-pair reads on the Illumina HiSeq System. As for the original processing: A later analysis counted some 74 million unique TCR beta chains across the 500 to 850 repertoires, and around 9.9 million of these chains were shared by at least two donors. To remove PCR and sequencing errors, raw reads were error-corrected and collapsed into unique sequences using a nearest-neighbor algorithm that merged closely related sequences. Alignment of CDR3 sequences to IMGT reference sequences was used to assign V, D and J gene segments. Each retained sequence needed at least a six-nucleotide match to both a V gene segment and a J gene segment. Rearrangements were called productive when the CDR3 lacked stop codons and stayed in frame with V and J; all others were non-productive. CDR3 was defined according to IMGT convention as the region running from the second conserved V-encoded cysteine to the conserved J-encoded phenylalanine. In an earlier analysis of around 540 of the donors, sequences lacking an unambiguous match to a single V gene segment were excluded. In an earlier analysis of several hundred of the donors, a V segment was called functional when productive rearrangements were above 56.7%, and segregating when the standard deviation between donors exceeded 5%. A statistical classification framework was built for diagnosing cytomegalovirus status from the catalog of TCR beta chain sequences. In a later analysis, V and J genes were assigned by comparing TCR nucleotide sequences against IMGT/GENE-DB human TR gene sequences. A later analysis assigned CDR3 sequences and most-parsimonious VDJ recombination scenarios with the TCRdist pipeline. In a later analysis, each TCR beta chain was defined by its CDR3 amino acid sequence together with its V-gene family, and reads without a unique V-gene family were excluded. In a later analysis, some 600 highly shared, low-generation-probability nucleotide sequences were removed to address suspected cross-contamination and a sequencing artifact. For each public chain, a later analysis derived a clonal expansion index from normalized ranks of inferred template counts within each repertoire. A later analysis computed generation probabilities with a VDJ recombination model fitted to out-of-frame rearrangements, and checked the results against IGoR. In a later analysis, hypergeometric tests were used to score TCR-TCR, TCR-HLA and TCR-CMV co-occurrence, with a repertoire-size bias correction applied to TCR pairs. In a later analysis, false discovery rates were estimated by permuting HLA or CMV assignments 20 times. In a later analysis, co-occurring TCRs were grouped with DBSCAN, and TCRdist sequence similarity was added when clustering was performed within HLA-allele-positive subsets. Co-occurrence clustering excluded repertoires with fewer than 30,000 or more than 120,000 public chains, plus five with anomalous nucleotide sharing. TCRdb mirrors the immuneACCESS table, restricted to in-frame sequences. Some clones are absent from its copies; in checked studies, under half trace to an unresolved V gene, and the reason for the others is unknown. V, J and clone size derive from that table, while D and trimming were established from the DNA sequence. The sample has approximately 200,000 clones on record, 79% of them singletons. Over 1.5% of the sample is in the top ten clones.

The clonotype was recovered from a girl under 18 in good health and CMV-seropositive. Input material: PBMCs. This chain is built from TRBV12-5 and TRBJ2-5, and 13 bases in between align with TRBD2. The CDR3: CASGPSGTSGKETQYF. The bases are TGTGCTAGTGGACCCTCCGGGACTAGCGGGAAAGAGACCCAGTACTTC.